These T cell receptor beta chains were read from a single sample in a study of cytomegalovirus exposure and HLA in healthy donors. The assay was immunoSEQ multiplex PCR, and TCRdb's table has in-frame clones only and misses some. Of about 180,000 clones in the sample, around 80% were seen once. Material for sequencing was PBMCs. These receptor sequences come from a girl aged 5 to 17 in good health and CMV-seropositive. Both conserved end residues are part of each CDR3. The D gene is left open where the match is weak. Size is omitted from some rows. Given values are once, few, many or a class for expanded clones.

d_gene	abundance	v_gene	j_gene	len	CDR3nt	CDR3aa
TRBD2	.	TRBV11-2	TRBJ2-1	15	TGTGCCAGCAGCTTAGATAGCGGGAGGGAGCATGAGCAGTTCTTC	CASSLDSGREHEQFF
TRBD1	.	TRBV7-2	TRBJ2-1	16	TGTGCCAGCAGCCCAAGGACAGGGAACTCCTACAATGAGCAGTTCTTC	CASSPRTGNSYNEQFF
TRBD1	.	TRBV19	TRBJ2-7	16	TGTGCCAGTAGTATACAGGGCGACAGGGGGCTGTACGAGCAGTACTTC	CASSIQGDRGLYEQYF
TRBD2	.	TRBV11-2	TRBJ2-7	15	TGTGCCAGCAGCTTAAAGGCTAGCGGGATCAACGAGCAGTACTTC	CASSLKASGINEQYF
.	.	TRBV7-9	TRBJ1-2	13	TGTGCCAGCAGACTGGACAGCCACTATGGCTACACCTTC	CASRLDSHYGYTF
TRBD1	once	TRBV6-1	TRBJ1-5	15	TGTGCCAGCAGTACGGACAGGTTTAGCAATCAGCCCCAGCATTTT	CASSTDRFSNQPQHF
TRBD1	.	TRBV19	TRBJ2-7	14	TGTGCCAGTAGTATAGAGGCTGGACAGGCCGAGCAGTACTTC	CASSIEAGQAEQYF
TRBD1	.	TRBV13	TRBJ1-5	13	TGTGCCAGCAGCTACAGGGGTAATCAGCCCCAGCATTTT	CASSYRGNQPQHF
.	.	TRBV5-8	TRBJ1-3	12	TGTGCCAGCAGCCTTACAGGGAACACCATATATTTT	CASSLTGNTIYF
TRBD2	.	TRBV4-3	TRBJ2-3	17	TGCGCCAGCAGCCAAGATCCGGGAGCGGGAGCAGCAGATACGCAGTATTTT	CASSQDPGAGAADTQYF
.	.	TRBV7-9	TRBJ2-3	15	TGTGCCAGCAGCTTTTTAGGACAGACCACAGATACGCAGTATTTT	CASSFLGQTTDTQYF
TRBD2	.	TRBV25-1	TRBJ2-5	17	TGTGCCAGCAGTGAACGAGTGGGGCGGGAGAGTCAAGAGACCCAGTACTTC	CASSERVGRESQETQYF
.	.	TRBV19	TRBJ2-7	14	TGTGCCAGTAGCTCCCTCAGCGGGTACTACGAGCAGTACTTC	CASSSLSGYYEQYF
.	.	TRBV4-1	TRBJ2-7	13	TGCGCCAGCAGAGAGGGCCCAAGCGACGAGCAGTACTTC	CASREGPSDEQYF
.	.	TRBV4-2	TRBJ1-2	14	TGTGCCAGCAGCCAAAAACCAGGGGCGGATGGCTACACCTTC	CASSQKPGADGYTF
TRBD2	.	TRBV5-4	TRBJ2-7	13	TGTGCCAGCAGCTTGGCGGGGGGGAACGAGCAGTACTTC	CASSLAGGNEQYF
.	.	TRBV27	TRBJ2-1	13	TGTGCCAGCAGCCCAGGACTATCCTATGAGCAGTTCTTC	CASSPGLSYEQFF
TRBD2	.	TRBV5-1	TRBJ2-1	17	TGCGCCAGCAACATGGAGGGAATGGGACTAGCGGGACCCTCCGGGTTCTTC	CASNMEGMGLAGPSGFF
TRBD2	.	TRBV14	TRBJ2-1	13	TGTGCCAGCAGCCCGGGACTAGCGAATGAGCAGTTCTTC	CASSPGLANEQFF
.	once	TRBV6-4	TRBJ2-1	13	TGTGCCAGCAGTGAGATACTTTACAATGAGCAGTTCTTC	CASSEILYNEQFF
.	.	TRBV5-1	TRBJ1-1	12	TGCGCCAGCGGTATGGGAGGCACTGAAGCTTTCTTT	CASGMGGTEAFF
.	.	TRBV9	TRBJ2-7	15	TGTGCCAGCAGCGTAGCTCACGCAGGTTCCTACGAGCAGTACTTC	CASSVAHAGSYEQYF
TRBD1	.	TRBV10-2	TRBJ1-2	13	TGCGCCATTACACAGGGGGCGGACTATGGCTACACCTTC	CAITQGADYGYTF
.	.	TRBV7-2	TRBJ1-1	13	TGTGCCAGCAGCCTCCAGACAGGCGAGGCGGCTTTCTTT	CASSLQTGEAAFF
TRBD1	.	TRBV19	TRBJ1-2	13	TGTGCCAGTTCGTTCCGGGACAGGGGAGGCTACACCTTC	CASSFRDRGGYTF
TRBD2	.	TRBV9	TRBJ2-1	16	TGTGCCAGCAGCGTAGCTTGGCTAGCGGGAAACAATGAGCAGTTCTTC	CASSVAWLAGNNEQFF
.	.	TRBV18	TRBJ1-2	14	TGTGCCAGCTCACCGGCGGGGATCCAGTATGGCTACACCTTC	CASSPAGIQYGYTF
TRBD1	.	TRBV6-1	TRBJ1-2	11	TGTGCCAGCAACAGGGGGAACGGCTACACCTTC	CASNRGNGYTF
TRBD2	.	TRBV5-1	TRBJ2-7	16	TGCGCCAGCAGCTTGGGGGCTTTGTCGGGGGGGTACGAGCAGTACTTC	CASSLGALSGGYEQYF
TRBD2	.	TRBV10-2	TRBJ2-7	15	TGCGCCAGCAGCGCTCCGGGACTAGCTTCCTACGAGCAGTACTTC	CASSAPGLASYEQYF
TRBD1	.	TRBV5-1	TRBJ2-7	16	TGCGCCAGCAGCCTGGGGGATTGGCAGGGGGCGGACGAGCAGTACTTC	CASSLGDWQGADEQYF
.	few	TRBV6-5	TRBJ2-1	16	TGTGCCAGCAGTTACTCGGCGCTACCACGCGGGAATGAGCAGTTCTTC	CASSYSALPRGNEQFF
.	few	TRBV5-1	TRBJ2-7	12	TGCGCCAGCAGCTTGGAAGGGAGCGAGCAGTACTTC	CASSLEGSEQYF
TRBD2	.	TRBV5-1	TRBJ2-1	15	TGCGCCAGCAGCTTGCTCTCTAGCGGGAATTCGCGGCAGTTCTTC	CASSLLSSGNSRQFF
.	large	TRBV18	TRBJ1-1	13	TGTGCCAGCTCACCAAGGCAGGACACTGAAGCTTTCTTT	CASSPRQDTEAFF
.	.	TRBV28	TRBJ1-2	14	TGTGCCAGCAGTTTGGTAGGGGGAGGGCATGGCTACACCTTC	CASSLVGGGHGYTF
.	few	TRBV7-9	TRBJ2-1	16	TGTGCCAGCAGCTTAGGTCTCAGGGGTACCTACAATGAGCAGTTCTTC	CASSLGLRGTYNEQFF